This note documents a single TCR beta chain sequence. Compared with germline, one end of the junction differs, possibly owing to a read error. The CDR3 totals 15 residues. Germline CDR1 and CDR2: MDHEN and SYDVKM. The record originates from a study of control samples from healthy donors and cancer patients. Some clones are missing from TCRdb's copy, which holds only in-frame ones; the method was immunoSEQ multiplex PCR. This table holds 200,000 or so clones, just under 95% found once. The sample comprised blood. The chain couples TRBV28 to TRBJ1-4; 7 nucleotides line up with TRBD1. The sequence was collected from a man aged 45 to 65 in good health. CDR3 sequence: CASSTPGGAKEKLFF. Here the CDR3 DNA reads TGTGCCAGCAGTACCCCAGGGGGGGCTAAGGAAAAACTGTTTTTT.